Below, one TCR beta chain is given with its context. Molecular barcoding with unique molecular identifiers was used for the TCRbeta library. MiXCR was run by TCRdb on the PCR reads, yielding one entry per CDR3 protein. The sample holds approximately 270,000 distinct CDR3 sequences, 20% to 30% seen once. These data come from a study of T-cell reconstitution after alpha-beta-depleted transplantation in children. Trimming removed 1 base from V and 4 bases from J, with 16 bases in between. Germline V lookup: CDR1 MGHDK, CDR2 SYGVNS. The CDR3 is made up of 17 amino acids. The chain is built from TRBV25-1 and TRBJ1-4, with D hard to call. The source material was PBMCs, mostly from graft donor cells, sampled 360 days after TCRalphabeta/CD19-depleted stem cell transplant. The sequence came from a female patient between 2 and 15 years old who had a stem cell transplant for congenital amegakaryocytic thrombocytopenia, so the T cells may come from the graft donor. DNA for the CDR3: TGTGCCAGCAGTGAATGGGCCGGCCCGCGGTATAATGAAAAACTGTTTTTT. It yields the protein CASSEWAGPRYNEKLFF. Full variable domain (outside the CDR3, taken from reference TRBV25-1 and TRBJ1-4): EADIYQTPRYLVIGTGKKITLECSQTMGHDKMYWYQQDPGMELHLIHYSYGVNSTEKGDLSSESTVSRIRTEHFPLTLESARPSHTSQYLCASSEWAGPRYNEKLFFGSGTQLSVL.